Below, 29 T cell receptor beta chains from the same sample are listed, as sequenced in a study of cytomegalovirus exposure and HLA in healthy donors. It was with 60 Vbeta and 13 Jbeta primers that the PCR ran. The repertoire was sequenced with immunoSEQ multiplex PCR; TCRdb's copy has only in-frame clones and lacks some. Of about 200,000 clones in the sample, roughly 80% were seen once. What was sequenced was PBMCs. The origin of the receptors is a woman in her thirties or forties in good health and CMV-seronegative.

The chain carries TRBV27 and TRBJ1-3; 8 bases match TRBD1. The trim removed 4 bases at V and 7 bases at J, leaving 9 bases unmatched. The CDR3 is 15 amino acids. In germline, CDR1 is MNHEY, CDR2 SMNVEV (reference sequence). The CDR3 DNA reads as TGTGCCAGCAGTTCGGATTGGACAGGGCCGAACACCATATATTTT. It translates to CASSSDWTGPNTIYF.

The chain combines TRBV4-1 with TRBJ2-2, with 7 positions matching TRBD2. Germline CDR1 and CDR2: MGHRA and YSYEKL. With 7 bases clipped from V and 0 bases from J, the junction kept 14 bases outside the gene matches. The CDR3 is 18 residues long. The CDR3 bases are TGCGCCAGCACCCCGCAGGGAGGGTTGGGGGCGAACACCGGGGAGCTGTTTTTT. It is translated as CASTPQGGLGANTGELFF.

This chain uses TRBV9 with TRBJ2-1; 14 bases line up with TRBD2. In germline, CDR1 is SGDLS, CDR2 YYNGEE. The V segment lost 5 bases and the J segment 7 bases; nucleotides outside the gene matches: 11. The CDR3 runs to 17 residues. The CDR3 DNA follows: TGTGCCAGCAGGGCAGGGACTAGCGGGAGCGAAGCTAATGAGCAGTTCTTC. Protein sequence: CASRAGTSGSEANEQFF.

This clone was detected only a few times. This rearrangement joins TRBV11-2 to TRBJ2-1, with 11 bases that match TRBD2. The V and J ends lost 5 bases and 0 bases, in that order; junction bases with no gene match: 3. The CDR3 runs 16 residues. Germline-derived CDR1 and CDR2 are SGHAT and FQNNGV. CDR3 region: CASSATSGSSYNEQFF. For the CDR3, the DNA is TGTGCCAGCAGCGCCACTAGCGGGAGCTCCTACAATGAGCAGTTCTTC.

V gene TRBV30 combines with J gene TRBJ2-7; 8 nucleotides agree with TRBD2. Germline assignment: CDR1 GTSNPN and CDR2 SVGIG (reference sequence). Trimming at V came to 3 bases and at J to 1 base, leaving 8 bases not matched to a gene. The CDR3 covers 15 residues. CDR3 in DNA: TGTGCCTGGAGCCACGGTGGCGGGGGGTCCTACGAGCAGTACTTC. Encoded protein: CAWSHGGGGSYEQYF.

The rearrangement uses TRBV15 and TRBJ2-3; D remains unclear. The CDR3 has 14 amino acids. The V end lost 0 bases, the J end lost 6 bases, and 10 bases lay between the germline ends. CDR1 and CDR2 from the germline V gene are LNHNV and YYDKDF (reference sequence). The CDR3 coding sequence is TGTGCCACCAGCAGAGAACGGCAGGCTGATACGCAGTATTTT. Its translation: CATSRERQADTQYF.

The chain uses TRBV21-1 and TRBJ1-1; the table's D call, TRBD1, was not checked against the DNA. TRBV21-1 corresponds to a pseudogene. The CDR3 sequence is 15 residues long. The DNA of the CDR3 is TGTGCCAGCAGCAAAGCCGACAGCTATAACACTGAAGCTTTCTTT. Its translation is CASSKADSYNTEAFF.

The gene calls are TRBV19 and TRBJ2-7, with TRBD1 as a possible D gene (5 bases). Trimming left V 6 bases short and J 3 bases short, with 15 bases between. The germline V gene has CDR1 LNHDA and CDR2 SQIVND (reference sequence). The CDR3 sequence is 14 residues long. The CDR3 bases are TGTGCCAGTAGCGCTTTTGACAGTTACTACGAGCAGTACTTC. Residues: CASSAFDSYYEQYF. Drawing the rest from reference TRBV19 and TRBJ2-7, the complete variable domain is DGGITQSPKYLFRKEGQNVTLSCEQNLNHDAMYWYRQDPGQGLRLIYYSQIVNDFQKGDIAEGYSVSREKKESFPLTVTSAQKNPTAFYLCASSAFDSYYEQYFGPGTRLTVT.

The chain combines TRBV6-4 with TRBJ2-3; the D gene is possibly TRBD2 (6 bases). V lost 0 bases to trimming and J lost 2 bases, with 9 bases between them. The CDR3 is 15 amino acids. The germline gives CDR1 MRHNA, CDR2 SNTAGT. The CDR3, as DNA: TGTGCCAGCAGTGACTCGGTAGCGGCCACAGATACGCAGTATTTT. Residues: CASSDSVAATDTQYF.

The chain uses TRBV20-1 and TRBJ2-7, with D unclear. The CDR3 is made up of 11 amino acids. Germline V gene lookup returns CDR1 DFQATT and CDR2 SNEGSKA (reference sequence). V lost 2 bases and J 6 bases, leaving 8 bases between the germline ends. The CDR3 coding sequence is TGCAGTGCTAGACCATCAGTCGAGCAGTACTTC. As protein: CSARPSVEQYF.

CDR3 loop: CASSPDRTNFFF. CDR3 in DNA: TGTGCCAGCAGCCCGGACAGGACCAACTTTTTCTTT. This chain connects TRBV11-2 to TRBJ1-1; TRBD1 matches 7 bases. Germline V lookup: CDR1 SGHAT, CDR2 FQNNGV. Trimming removed 5 bases from V and 13 bases from J; junction bases left unmatched: 10. The CDR3 has 12 amino acids.

The rearrangement links TRBV9 to TRBJ2-1; TRBD2 agrees at 8 bases. The CDR3 has 16 amino acids. V was clipped by 4 bases and J by 4 bases; unmatched bases: 10. Per the germline V gene, CDR1 is SGDLS and CDR2 is YYNGEE. In DNA form, the CDR3 reads TGTGCCAGCAGCCCATGGGGGTCTAGCGGGTACAATGAGCAGTTCTTC. It encodes CASSPWGSSGYNEQFF. The complete variable domain, with remaining parts taken from reference TRBV9 and TRBJ2-1, reads DSGVTQTPKHLITATGQRVTLRCSPRSGDLSVYWYQQSLDQGLQFLIQYYNGEERAKGNILERFSAQQFPDLHSELNLSSLELGDSALYFCASSPWGSSGYNEQFFGPGTRLTVL.

The chain combines TRBV5-1 with TRBJ2-3; D remains ambiguous. Germline-derived CDR1 and CDR2 are SGHRS and YFSETQ. V was shortened by 0 bases and J by 2 bases, with 7 bases between the two germline ends. The CDR3 has 14 residues. The DNA of the CDR3 is TGCGCCAGCAGCTTGGACGTACACACAGATACGCAGTATTTT. This sequence encodes CASSLDVHTDTQYF.

This clone has just a few counts. The chain combines TRBV14 with TRBJ2-7; 8 bases align to TRBD1. CDR1 is SGHDN and CDR2 is FVKESK in the germline V gene. The CDR3 has 14 amino acids. The ends lost 2 bases at V and 3 bases at J; junction bases unmatched: 3. The CDR3 is CASSQFDRGYEQYF. The CDR3 nucleotides are TGTGCCAGCAGCCAATTCGACAGGGGCTACGAGCAGTACTTC.

This clone was observed a handful of times. The V gene is TRBV30, the J gene TRBJ1-2; unclear D gene. V lost 5 bases and J lost 7, with 11 bases in between. There are 11 residues in the CDR3. Germline values: CDR1 GTSNPN, CDR2 SVGIG (reference sequence). CDR3 loop: CAWERWFGYTF. DNA of the CDR3: TGTGCCTGGGAGAGATGGTTTGGCTACACCTTC.

The chain employs TRBV2 and TRBJ2-1, with TRBD1 identical over 8 bases. The germline V gene encodes CDR1 SNHLY and CDR2 FYNNEI. The length of the CDR3 is 15 residues. J was trimmed by 4 bases and V by 3 bases; bases with no gene match: 5. DNA of the CDR3: TGTGCCAGCAGTGACCGGACAGGGAGTTACAATGAGCAGTTCTTC. It specifies CASSDRTGSYNEQFF.

The chain couples TRBV27 to TRBJ2-1; 7 bases are shared with TRBD2. Trimming at V came to 5 bases and at J to 0 bases, leaving 7 bases not matched to a gene. Germline assignment: CDR1 MNHEY and CDR2 SMNVEV (reference sequence). There are 16 residues in the CDR3. CDR3 DNA: TGTGCCAGCAGTCCATCATGGGGGGGCTCCTACAATGAGCAGTTCTTC. It translates to CASSPSWGGSYNEQFF.

The chain links TRBV2 to TRBJ1-5; D ambiguous. The CDR3 sequence is 15 residues long. Trimming removed 2 bases from V and 1 base from J, with 9 bases in between. CDR1 and CDR2 (germline): SNHLY, FYNNEI. The CDR3 here is CASSEFSVSNQPQHF. CDR3 bases: TGTGCCAGCAGTGAATTCTCGGTAAGCAATCAGCCCCAGCATTTT.

The chain links TRBV2 to TRBJ1-4; TRBD1 matches 9 bases. CDR3 size: 15 residues. The germline V gene has CDR1 SNHLY and CDR2 FYNNEI. V gave up 5 bases and J gave up 1 base; unmatched junction bases: 2. For the CDR3, the DNA is TGTGCCAGCAGTACAGGGGGCGGAACTAATGAAAAACTGTTTTTT. Its protein is CASSTGGGTNEKLFF.

This clone was counted a few times. Different DNA sequences within this sample yield the same CDR3. The V gene is TRBV5-1, the J gene TRBJ2-3; 9 nucleotides line up with TRBD2. CDR3 length: 15 residues. V lost 4 bases to trimming and J lost 4 bases; unmatched junction nucleotides: 7. Germline-derived CDR1 and CDR2 are SGHRS and YFSETQ. CDR3 protein: CASSDSGSRADTQYF. CDR3 nucleotide sequence: TGCGCCAGCAGCGATAGCGGGAGTAGGGCAGATACGCAGTATTTT.

The chain couples TRBV6-5 to TRBJ2-3; D is unresolved. CDR3 size: 12 residues. CDR1 and CDR2 (germline): MNHEY, SVGAGI. The ends were cut back, 6 bases at V and 0 bases at J, with 4 bases in the middle. The CDR3 DNA follows: TGTGCCAGCAGCCCTAGCACAGATACGCAGTATTTT. Translated, it gives CASSPSTDTQYF.

This chain uses TRBV28 with TRBJ1-2, with 7 bases identical to TRBD1. CDR3 size: 17 residues. CDR1 is MDHEN and CDR2 is SYDVKM in the germline V gene. V lost 6 bases and J lost 2; bases outside the gene matches: 15. CDR3 in amino acids: CASRTGSATEENYGYTF. DNA for the CDR3: TGTGCCAGCAGGACAGGGTCCGCGACCGAAGAGAACTATGGCTACACCTTC.

In this sample, this clone turned up once. The gene calls are TRBV30 and TRBJ2-6; 7 nucleotides match TRBD1. The CDR3 is made up of 16 amino acids. After removal of 8 bases from V and 0 bases from J, the junction contained 10 bases not matched to a gene. Germline-derived CDR1 and CDR2 are GTSNPN and SVGIG (reference sequence). The CDR3 is CATEQGKISGANVLTF. The CDR3, as DNA: TGTGCCACGGAACAGGGGAAGATCTCTGGGGCCAACGTCCTGACTTTC.

This chain links TRBV6-1 with TRBJ1-6; 7 nucleotides align to TRBD1. This CDR3 is 13 amino acids long. Germline CDR1 and CDR2: MNHNS and SASEGT. V shed 7 bases and J 5 bases; nucleotides not matched to a gene: 2. The CDR3 DNA is TGTGCCAGCACAACAGGGGATAATTCACCCCTCCACTTT. It encodes CASTTGDNSPLHF.

This chain links TRBV6-1 with TRBJ1-2; D unresolved. Germline V gene data show CDR1 as MNHNS and CDR2 as SASEGT. V gave up 3 bases and J gave up 4 bases, with 15 bases separating them. The CDR3 consists of 15 residues. The CDR3 spells CASSDQSFGGYGYTF. The CDR3 nucleotides are TGTGCCAGCAGTGATCAGAGTTTCGGAGGCTATGGCTACACCTTC.

For this clone: A much more abundant neighbour one base away suggests this may be a read error. The chain uses TRBV30 and TRBJ1-1; a possible D gene is TRBD1 (6 bases). Germline values: CDR1 GTSNPN, CDR2 SVGIG (reference sequence). The CDR3 length is 13 residues. The ends were cut back, 2 bases at V and 4 bases at J, with 11 bases in the middle. For the CDR3, the DNA is TGTGCCTGGAGTACTACAGGGACCACTGAAGCTTTCTTT. Residues: CAWSTTGTTEAFF.

The chain recombines TRBV7-3 with TRBJ2-1; 12 bases are a match to TRBD2. This CDR3 has 16 amino acids. Per the germline V gene, CDR1 is SGHTA and CDR2 is FQGTGA. Trimming took 5 bases from V and 9 from J; bases not matched to a gene: 11. The CDR3 bases are TGTGCCAGCAGCCTGACTAGCGGGAGTGTTTATGGTGAGCAGTTCTTC. Translating gives CASSLTSGSVYGEQFF. Filled out from reference TRBV7-3 and TRBJ2-1, the complete variable domain reads GAGVSQTPSNKVTEKGKYVELRCDPISGHTALYWYRQSLGQGPEFLIYFQGTGAADDSGLPNDRFFAVRPEGSVSTLKIQRTERGDSAVYLCASSLTSGSVYGEQFFGPGTRLTVL.

The chain combines TRBV5-1 with TRBJ2-7, with 10 bases aligning to TRBD2. The CDR3 totals 16 residues. Trimming cost V 4 bases and J 2 bases; bases outside gene matches: 9. Germline V gene sequence: CDR1 SGHRS, CDR2 YFSETQ. The DNA for the CDR3 is TGCGCCAGCAGCGCCTCTAGCGGGAGCCTGGCCTACGAGCAGTACTTC. It specifies CASSASSGSLAYEQYF. The whole variable domain, remainder taken from reference TRBV5-1 and TRBJ2-7, is KAGVTQTPRYLIKTRGQQVTLSCSPISGHRSVSWYQQTPGQGLQFLFEYFSETQRNKGNFPGRFSGRQFSNSRSEMNVSTLELGDSALYLCASSASSGSLAYEQYFGPGTRLTVT.

The chain uses TRBV10-2 and TRBJ2-7, with 10 nucleotides matching TRBD2. V dropped 7 bases and J dropped 5; count of bases not matched to a gene: 17. The CDR3 covers 17 residues. Germline V gene data show CDR1 as WSHSY and CDR2 as SAAADI. The CDR3 region is CASKKSGRAYFFHEQYF. The CDR3, as DNA: TGCGCCAGCAAGAAAAGCGGGAGGGCCTATTTCTTCCACGAGCAGTACTTC.